The 13 T cell receptor beta chains given below trace back to one sample, sequenced in a study of metastatic and nonmetastatic thyroid tumors. TCRdb reassembled clones from the PCR reads with MiXCR. The sample has more than 10,000 clones, approximately 31% seen once. Thyroid surgery was preceded by no treatment in any patient. Sequencing was done on a sample of tumor tissue. Source of these receptors: a male donor with papillary thyroid cancer or a benign thyroid nodule (not recorded which). Some clones in this sample may be carry-over from other donors' samples.

The rearrangement joins TRBV11-3 to TRBJ1-2; unclear D gene. V shed 2 bases and J shed 6 bases, with 19 bases lying between them. Germline assignment: CDR1 SGHNT and CDR2 YENEEA. CDR3 length: 16 residues. CDR3 sequence (DNA): TGTGCCAGCAGCTTATCTCCCGAAGGCGGAGGAGATGGCTACACCTTC. Translation: CASSLSPEGGGDGYTF.

This clone is categorized as medium-sized. The chain links TRBV20-1 to TRBJ2-2, with a tentative D call TRBD2 (5 bases). CDR1 is DFQATT, CDR2 SNEGSKA, per germline (reference sequence). The CDR3 covers 13 residues. V gave up 6 bases and J gave up 7 bases, with 15 bases separating them. This CDR3 reads CSAPGVKGGELFF. DNA for the CDR3: TGCAGTGCCCCCGGGGTCAAAGGCGGGGAGCTGTTTTTT.

This clone was seen more than once but under ten times. This chain uses TRBV12-3 or TRBV12-4 with TRBJ2-7; D not certain. The CDR3 covers 13 residues. V lost 4 bases and J 7 bases, leaving 14 bases between the germline ends. CDR3 sequence (DNA): TGTGCCAGCAGTTCCGGACCGAATCAAGAGCAGTACTTC. Residues: CASSSGPNQEQYF.

The chain recombines TRBV6-2 or TRBV6-3 with TRBJ2-6; either TRBD1 or TRBD2 may fit D (5 bases each). The CDR3 extends over 19 amino acids. Germline V gene lookup returns CDR1 MNHEY and CDR2 SVGEGT. V lost 5 bases, J lost 0 bases, and 20 bases lay in between. Written as DNA, the CDR3 is TGTGCCAGCAGTCACCACCCGGGGCACACAAGCTCTGGGGCCAACGTCCTGACTTTC. Translated, it gives CASSHHPGHTSSGANVLTF.

This clone was recorded many times. Possible read error: a much larger clone is one base away. The sample carries other DNA sequences with the same CDR3. The chain joins TRBV20-1 to TRBJ2-5; 8 nucleotides align to TRBD2. Trimming took 3 bases from V and 5 from J; bases not matched to a gene: 2. There are 12 residues in the CDR3. Per germline, CDR1 DFQATT and CDR2 SNEGSKA (reference sequence). CDR3 sequence: CSASPGGETQYF. In nucleotides, the CDR3 is TGCAGTGCTAGCCCGGGAGGGGAGACCCAGTACTTC.

Comments on this clone: The junction departs from germline at one end; a sequencing error may be responsible. This chain connects TRBV14 to TRBJ1-2, with TRBD1 identical over 7 bases. Per the germline V gene, CDR1 is SGHDN and CDR2 is FVKESK. The CDR3 totals 15 residues. The DNA for the CDR3 is TGCGCCAGCAGCAAAGTTGCGGGACAGAGCTATGGCTACAACTTC. Its translation is CASSKVAGQSYGYNF.

This chain connects TRBV4-2 to TRBJ2-1; 13 bases line up with TRBD2. This CDR3 spans 19 amino acids. Germline CDR1 LGHNA, CDR2 YNFKEQ. V lost 4 bases, J lost 1 base, and 10 bases stayed unmatched. The DNA for the CDR3 is TGTGCCAGCAGCCCGACACTGACTAGCGGGGGGCTATCCTACAATGAGCAGTTCTTC. This encodes CASSPTLTSGGLSYNEQFF.

This clone showed up just a few times. The chain uses TRBV6-1 and TRBJ2-7, with D possibly called TRBD1 or TRBD2 (5 bases each). Trimming stripped 8 bases from V and 3 bases from J, with 8 bases between. Germline loops: CDR1 MNHNS, CDR2 SASEGT. The length of the CDR3 is 11 residues. The CDR3 coding sequence is TGTGCCAGCGAGGGGTTCTACGAGCAGTACTTC. Translated, it gives CASEGFYEQYF.

The gene calls are TRBV7-3 and TRBJ1-1, with D possibly being TRBD1 (5 bases). Germline CDR1 is SGHTA and CDR2 is FQGTGA. The CDR3 is 17 amino acids. V was cut by 5 bases and J by 0 bases, with 19 bases left in between. The chain's CDR3 is CASSPSQGIWMNTEAFF. Written as DNA, the CDR3 is TGTGCCAGCAGCCCGTCCCAGGGAATATGGATGAACACTGAAGCTTTCTTT.

CDR3 protein: CSAIRTSSYEQYF. The CDR3 nucleotides are TGCAGTGCTATACGGACTAGTAGTTACGAGCAGTACTTC. The V gene is TRBV20-1, the J gene TRBJ2-7, with 7 bases lining up with TRBD2. The V gene end was trimmed by 4 bases and the J gene end by 4 bases; junction bases not matched to a gene: 7. The CDR3 length is 13 residues. Germline V gene data show CDR1 as DFQATT and CDR2 as SNEGSKA (reference sequence).

DNA for the CDR3: TGTGCCAGCAGTCGAAGTCCCGGGACGGGGACCTGGGAGCTGTTTTTT. Its translation is CASSRSPGTGTWELFF. The chain uses TRBV6-1 and TRBJ2-2; D may be TRBD1 or TRBD2 (5 bases each). Germline V lookup: CDR1 MNHNS, CDR2 SASEGT. This CDR3 is built from 16 residues. The germline V and J ends were trimmed by 5 bases and 9 bases, with 22 bases remaining between them.

CDR3 protein: CSARDPLGPYNEQFF. CDR3 sequence (DNA): TGCAGTGCTAGAGATCCGTTAGGGCCCTACAATGAGCAGTTCTTC. V usage is TRBV20-1 and J usage is TRBJ2-1, with D unresolved. This CDR3 region has 15 residues. Between the trimmed V and J ends, which lost 0 bases and 2 bases, there was a span of 11 bases. Per the germline V gene, CDR1 is DFQATT and CDR2 is SNEGSKA (reference sequence).

This clone is medium-sized within its sample. The J gene is TRBJ1-6, the V gene TRBV28; D remains ambiguous. CDR1 MDHEN and CDR2 SYDVKM come from the germline V gene. V was trimmed by 6 bases and J by 7 bases, leaving 10 bases between them. The CDR3 covers 13 residues. CDR3 coding DNA: TGTGCCAGCAGCCGTGGGTGGAATTCACCCCTCCACTTT. Its protein product is CASSRGWNSPLHF.